These 2 T cell receptor beta chains were all obtained from the same sample, sequenced in a study of blood T cells in healthy people across ages. A J-beta primer mix and a sample-barcoded 5' primer were used in a second PCR of roughly 7 to 12 cycles. TCRdb re-called the 5' RACE reads through MiXCR, storing one row per CDR3 protein. This sample has approximately 600,000 distinct CDR3 sequences; 58% occur once, and the top ten carry 30% to 40%. The sequenced sample was blood. These receptors were collected from a man aged 60 to 75 in good health.

In this sample, this clonotype turned up many times. The chain combines TRBV14 with TRBJ2-3; TRBD2 matches at 14 bases. Germline CDR1 reads SGHDN; CDR2 reads FVKESK. V shed 4 bases and J 2 bases; nucleotides not matched to a gene: 5. The CDR3 runs 17 residues. The CDR3: CASSLRTSGGHTDTQYF. In DNA, the CDR3 is TGTGCCAGCAGCCTCCGGACTAGCGGGGGGCACACAGATACGCAGTATTTT.

The rearrangement links TRBV10-2 to TRBJ1-2; TRBD1 matches at 7 bases. Looked up from germline, CDR1 is WSHSY and CDR2 is SAAADI. The CDR3 has 14 residues. Trimming removed 2 bases from V and 5 bases from J; junction bases left unmatched: 5. This CDR3 reads CASSERGPGYGYTF. The CDR3 DNA sequence: TGCGCCAGCAGTGAGAGGGGGCCTGGGTATGGCTACACCTTC.